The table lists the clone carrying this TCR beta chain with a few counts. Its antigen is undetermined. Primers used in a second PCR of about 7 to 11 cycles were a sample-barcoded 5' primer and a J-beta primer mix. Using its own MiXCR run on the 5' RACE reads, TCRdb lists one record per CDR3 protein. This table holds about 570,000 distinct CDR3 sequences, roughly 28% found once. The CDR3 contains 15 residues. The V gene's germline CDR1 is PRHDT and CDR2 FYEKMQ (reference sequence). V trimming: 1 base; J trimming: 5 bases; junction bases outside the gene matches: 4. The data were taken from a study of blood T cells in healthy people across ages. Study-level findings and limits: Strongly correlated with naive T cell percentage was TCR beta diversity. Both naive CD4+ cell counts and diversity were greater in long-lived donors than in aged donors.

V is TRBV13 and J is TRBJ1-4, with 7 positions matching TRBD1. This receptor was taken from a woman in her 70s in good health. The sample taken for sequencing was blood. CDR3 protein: CASSLVGGGNEKLFF. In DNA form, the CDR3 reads TGTGCCAGCAGCTTAGTTGGAGGGGGCAATGAAAAACTGTTTTTT.